These 31 T cell receptor beta chains were all obtained from the same sample, sequenced in a study of T cells expressing NK-cell markers. Using the 5' RACE reads, TCRdb records one entry per CDR3 protein without DNA. The sample data list 600 to 700 distinct CDR3 sequences. Sequences were obtained from blood T cells: a sorted CD56 or NKG2C T cell subset, CD4+ or CD8+ T cells, or bulk PBMC T cells (not recorded which). The receptors were sampled from a woman younger than 35 in good health.

The chain has TRBV14 and TRBJ1-6; TCRdb designates TRBD1, a call that cannot be tested without DNA. Looked up from germline, CDR1 is SGHDN and CDR2 is FVKESK. The length of the CDR3 is 14 residues. This chain's CDR3 is CASRNNRGSTPLHF.

This chain links TRBV23-1 with TRBJ1-4. TRBV23-1 is an ORF, and what it does is uncertain. The CDR3 sequence is 16 residues long. The CDR3: CASSRAGRPKWEKLFF.

This chain links TRBV6-1 with TRBJ2-5; TCRdb reports TRBD2, a call that lacks DNA to check it against. The CDR3 is 15 residues long. Germline CDR1 and CDR2: MNHNS and SASEGT. CDR3 in amino acids: CASRGLAGGPETQYF.

This chain's CDR3 is CSARTSRSTDTQYF. The V gene is TRBV20-1, the J gene TRBJ2-3; the D call from TCRdb, TRBD2, cannot be confirmed without DNA. Germline CDR1 and CDR2: DFQATT and SNEGSKA (reference sequence). The CDR3 contains 14 residues.

V gene TRBV20-1 combines with J gene TRBJ1-2; TCRdb lists TRBD1, though no DNA is available to test this call. The CDR3 loop spans 14 amino acids. Germline V gene data show CDR1 as DFQATT and CDR2 as SNEGSKA (reference sequence). The CDR3: CSARGDRESDGYTF.

CDR3 loop: CASSPPFDGSWSTEAFF. The chain uses TRBV6-1 and TRBJ1-1. Germline V gene data show CDR1 as MNHNS and CDR2 as SASEGT. This CDR3 contains 17 residues.

The chain recombines TRBV5-1 with TRBJ2-3; checking the TCRdb D call of TRBD1 is not possible without DNA. This CDR3 has 16 residues. Germline CDR1 SGHRS, CDR2 YFSETQ. The CDR3 protein is CASSLLGGVGTDTQYF.

This CDR3 reads CSASHPGRHNEQFF. The V and J genes are TRBV20-1 and TRBJ2-1; TCRdb outputs TRBD1, but without DNA this stays unchecked. The CDR3 consists of 14 residues. Germline V lookup: CDR1 DFQATT, CDR2 SNEGSKA (reference sequence).

The chain has TRBV6-4 and TRBJ2-3; TCRdb's assignment of TRBD2 cannot be checked, as there is no DNA. The CDR3 covers 15 residues. The germline gives CDR1 MRHNA, CDR2 SNTAGT. CDR3 residues: CASSGTSGGTDTQYF.

V usage is TRBV29-1 and J usage is TRBJ2-1. The CDR3 is made up of 14 amino acids. The V gene's germline CDR1 is SQVTM and CDR2 ANQGSEA. This CDR3 reads CSVEDPEVYNEQFF.

V usage is TRBV10-2 and J usage is TRBJ1-3; no DNA is available, so the TRBD1 call from TCRdb remains unchecked. CDR3 size: 15 residues. Germline lookup yields CDR1 WSHSY and CDR2 SAAADI. The CDR3 protein is CASSPRDLSLNTIYF.

This sequence joins TRBV9 and TRBJ1-2; TCRdb outputs TRBD1, but without DNA this stays unchecked. The CDR3 is made up of 13 amino acids. Germline CDR1 is SGDLS and CDR2 is YYNGEE. The CDR3 protein is CASGTGQDYGYTF.

This chain joins TRBV5-8 and TRBJ2-7; the D call from TCRdb, TRBD1, cannot be confirmed without DNA. Germline loops: CDR1 SGHTS, CDR2 YDEGEE. CDR3 length: 14 amino acids. CDR3 region: CASTSRTGYYEQYF.

This chain uses TRBV5-5 with TRBJ2-7; TCRdb's assignment of TRBD2 cannot be checked, as there is no DNA. The CDR3 is 15 amino acids. The germline CDR1 and CDR2 sequences are SGHKS and YYEKEE (reference sequence). CDR3 amino acids: CASSLYRAGPYEQYF.

The V call is TRBV19, the J call TRBJ1-1; absent DNA, TCRdb's TRBD1 call cannot be checked. CDR1 is LNHDA, CDR2 SQIVND, per germline (reference sequence). The CDR3 is made up of 15 amino acids. The CDR3 loop is CASSLVGRGKTEAFF. Full variable domain (rest looked up from reference TRBV19 and TRBJ1-1): DGGITQSPKYLFRKEGQNVTLSCEQNLNHDAMYWYRQDPGQGLRLIYYSQIVNDFQKGDIAEGYSVSREKKESFPLTVTSAQKNPTAFYLCASSLVGRGKTEAFFGQGTRLTVV.

The chain links TRBV2 to TRBJ2-7; there is no DNA to check the TCRdb D call of TRBD2. Germline V gene sequence: CDR1 SNHLY, CDR2 FYNNEI. The CDR3 length is 15 residues. The CDR3 is CASSDGTSYPYEQYF.

The rearrangement uses TRBV7-6 and TRBJ2-1; TCRdb picks TRBD2, but there is no DNA to check that call. This CDR3 has 19 residues. Germline assignment: CDR1 SGHVS and CDR2 FNYEAQ. This CDR3 is CASSFGRGLHSPTYNEQFF.

The V and J genes are TRBV7-8 and TRBJ1-2. This CDR3 has 13 residues. Germline V lookup: CDR1 SGHVS, CDR2 FQNEAQ. The CDR3 reads CASSFYDDYGYTF.

This rearrangement joins TRBV12-5 to TRBJ2-7. CDR3 size: 17 residues. Germline CDR1 is LGHNT and CDR2 is FRNRAP. The CDR3: CASGLVPPFAVYYEQYF.

The V call is TRBV10-3, the J call TRBJ2-7; the TCRdb call, TRBD1, lacks DNA for checking. The CDR3 covers 17 residues. Germline V gives CDR1 ENHRY, CDR2 SYGVKD. The CDR3 here is CAISDIFDRGPYYEQYF.

The chain has TRBV9 and TRBJ2-3; TCRdb names TRBD2, which stays unverified in the absence of DNA. Germline CDR1 SGDLS, CDR2 YYNGEE. The CDR3 sequence is 17 residues long. CDR3 sequence reads: CASSPYPGLTFTDTQYF. The full variable domain, completed using reference TRBV9 and TRBJ2-3, is DSGVTQTPKHLITATGQRVTLRCSPRSGDLSVYWYQQSLDQGLQFLIQYYNGEERAKGNILERFSAQQFPDLHSELNLSSLELGDSALYFCASSPYPGLTFTDTQYFGPGTRLTVL.

The rearrangement uses TRBV5-1 and TRBJ2-1; TCRdb lists TRBD2, though no DNA is available to test this call. Germline CDR1 reads SGHRS; CDR2 reads YFSETQ. This CDR3 has 17 residues. This CDR3 is CASSLAGTSGFYNEQFF.

The J gene is TRBJ2-3, the V gene TRBV12-3 or TRBV12-4; TCRdb calls TRBD1, which cannot be checked without DNA. This CDR3 has 13 amino acids. CDR3 sequence reads: CASSPVTDIAQYF.

The V call is TRBV20-1, the J call TRBJ2-7; the D call of TRBD1 rests on TCRdb alone, since no DNA is present to check it. The CDR3 spans 15 residues. Germline V gene sequence: CDR1 DFQATT, CDR2 SNEGSKA (reference sequence). The CDR3 region is CSARSNRGQSYEQYF.

J is TRBJ1-4 and V is TRBV7-9; the TCRdb call, TRBD1, lacks DNA for checking. CDR3 length: 15 residues. Germline CDR1 SEHNR, CDR2 FQNEAQ (reference sequence). CDR3 amino acids: CASSRTTGGKEKLFF.

The chain couples TRBV6-2 or TRBV6-3 to TRBJ2-1; TCRdb proposes TRBD2, but this gene call is untestable without DNA. Germline CDR1 MNHEY, CDR2 SVGEGT. The length of the CDR3 is 16 residues. CDR3 residues: CASSPPLAGINNEQFF.

The chain employs TRBV5-1 and TRBJ2-7; the D gene TCRdb calls, TRBD1, cannot be checked with no DNA. The CDR3 length is 13 residues. Germline assignment: CDR1 SGHRS and CDR2 YFSETQ. CDR3 loop: CASSPWTGYEQYF.

The chain uses TRBV7-8 and TRBJ1-3; TCRdb's D call, TRBD1, is unchecked because there is no DNA. There are 15 residues in the CDR3. Germline assignment: CDR1 SGHVS and CDR2 FQNEAQ. This CDR3 is CASSFNRDPGNTIYF.

This chain connects TRBV16 to TRBJ2-1; the TCRdb call, TRBD2, lacks DNA for checking. The germline gives CDR1 KGHSY, CDR2 FQNENV. The length of the CDR3 is 15 residues. The CDR3 sequence: CASSQLAGGPDEQFF.

This rearrangement joins TRBV11-1 to TRBJ2-2; the D gene TCRdb calls, TRBD1, cannot be checked with no DNA. Germline CDR1 and CDR2: SGHAT and FQDESV (reference sequence). The CDR3 covers 19 residues. The chain's CDR3 is CASSLDQRGPLESTGELFF.

V usage is TRBV7-9 and J usage is TRBJ1-1. Germline V gene lookup returns CDR1 SEHNR and CDR2 FQNEAQ (reference sequence). The CDR3 runs 14 residues. This CDR3 is CASSFEVLNTEAFF.